The 25 T cell receptor beta chains below were found in one sample sequenced in a study of blood T cell repertoires in COVID-19. The data were produced by immunoSEQ multiplex PCR, yet TCRdb's version contains in-frame clones alone and is incomplete. The sample lists 300,000 to 350,000 clones, 88% occurring once. The sequenced material came from PBMCs or T cells enriched from blood (not recorded which). The origin of the receptors is a young man who had recovered from COVID-19.

This rearrangement joins TRBV3-1 (or the pseudogene TRBV3-2) to TRBJ1-2; 10 positions match TRBD1. The CDR3 has 15 amino acids. Germline V gene lookup returns CDR1 LGHDT and CDR2 YNNKEL (reference sequence). V gave up 4 bases and J gave up 8 bases; unmatched junction bases: 10. CDR3 residues: CASSPRGGTGDGYTF. The CDR3 DNA sequence: TGTGCCAGCAGCCCCCGAGGAGGGACAGGGGACGGCTACACCTTC.

A single count supports this clone. The chain uses TRBV5-4 and TRBJ2-1, with 7 bases fitting TRBD1. Germline V gene data show CDR1 as SGHNT and CDR2 as YYREEE (reference sequence). The junction had 6 bases not matched to a gene; V was cut back by 4 bases and J by 5 bases. This CDR3 comprises 14 residues. CDR3 region: CASSETGQDNEQFF. In DNA, the CDR3 is TGTGCCAGCAGCGAAACTGGACAGGACAATGAGCAGTTCTTC.

This chain links TRBV10-3 with TRBJ1-1; 7 positions agree with TRBD1. V shed 0 bases and J 11 bases; nucleotides not matched to a gene: 3. Germline V CDR1 and CDR2: ENHRY, SYGVKD. The CDR3 runs to 12 residues. The CDR3, as DNA: TGTGCCATCAGTGAGTCTAGGGGGCAGGCTTTCTTT. This gives the protein CAISESRGQAFF.

This clone occurred a few times. This chain connects TRBV11-2 to TRBJ1-6, with 8 bases identical to TRBD1. J gave up 9 bases and V 3 bases, and 4 bases lay outside the gene matches. The CDR3 runs to 14 residues. The germline CDR1 and CDR2 sequences are SGHAT and FQNNGV. The DNA for the CDR3 is TGTGCCAGCAGCTTCTACAGGGGGGGTTCACCCCTCCACTTT. It yields the protein CASSFYRGGSPLHF.

In this sample, this clone turned up a few times. The chain combines TRBV11-2 with TRBJ1-2, with TRBD1 as a possible D gene (6 bases). This CDR3 spans 18 amino acids. Per germline, CDR1 SGHAT and CDR2 FQNNGV. V was pared by 0 bases and J by 6 bases, with 23 bases between. CDR3 DNA: TGTGCCAGCAGCTTAGATAAGGTAAAGGGGTACAGGGTTCATGGCTACACCTTC. The encoded protein is CASSLDKVKGYRVHGYTF.

The J gene is TRBJ2-7, the V gene TRBV6-1; possible D gene TRBD1, 6 bases. Germline V gives CDR1 MNHNS, CDR2 SASEGT. The ends were cut back, 2 bases at V and 1 base at J, with 15 bases in the middle. This CDR3 comprises 16 residues. The CDR3 is CASSESQGGYSYEQYF. The CDR3 nucleotides read TGTGCCAGCAGTGAATCCCAAGGGGGTTATTCCTACGAGCAGTACTTC.

The J gene is TRBJ2-2, the V gene TRBV7-9; tentatively, D is TRBD2 (6 bases). The V and J ends lost 0 bases and 6 bases respectively, with 23 bases between them. This CDR3 has 19 residues. Germline CDR1 is SEHNR and CDR2 is FQNEAQ (reference sequence). The CDR3, as DNA: TGTGCCAGCAGCTTAGCGTATGGGGGGACGCCGCTCGGGGCCGGGGAGCTGTTTTTT. Amino acid sequence: CASSLAYGGTPLGAGELFF.

This clone was detected once. J is TRBJ1-2 and V is TRBV28, with D perhaps TRBD1 (5 bases). There are 12 residues in the CDR3. The V gene's germline CDR1 is MDHEN and CDR2 SYDVKM. Trimming took off 7 bases at V and 2 bases at J, with 8 bases between the two ends. CDR3 nucleotides: TGTGCCAGCACCAGGGTAAACTATGGCTACACCTTC. Its translation: CASTRVNYGYTF.

This sequence joins TRBV28 and TRBJ1-4; TRBD1 might be the D (5 bases). CDR1 is MDHEN, CDR2 SYDVKM, per germline. V dropped 4 bases and J dropped 0 bases, with 12 bases sitting between them. This CDR3 contains 16 residues. In nucleotides, the CDR3 is TGTGCCAGCAGTTCCAGGACACCTCCAACTAATGAAAAACTGTTTTTT. Encoded protein: CASSSRTPPTNEKLFF.

This clone was picked up one time. The V call is TRBV12-3 or TRBV12-4, the J call TRBJ2-1, with unresolved D. The CDR3 consists of 13 residues. V was trimmed by 6 bases and J by 4 bases, leaving 10 bases between them. The CDR3 spells CASSLLFYNEQFF. The CDR3 nucleotides read TGTGCCAGCAGCCTTCTCTTTTACAATGAGCAGTTCTTC.

V gene TRBV6-5 combines with J gene TRBJ2-2; D unresolved. V was pared by 5 bases and J by 5 bases, with 6 bases between. The CDR3 is 12 amino acids. CDR1 and CDR2 (germline): MNHEY, SVGAGI. The CDR3 loop reads CASSPPTGELFF. The CDR3 DNA sequence: TGTGCCAGCAGTCCCCCTACCGGGGAGCTGTTTTTT.

V gene TRBV12-3 or TRBV12-4 combines with J gene TRBJ2-7; no definite D call. This CDR3 comprises 13 residues. The V gene lost 4 bases and the J gene lost 2 bases, with 9 bases spanning the gap. CDR3 loop: CASSYSFAYEQYF. For the CDR3, the DNA is TGTGCCAGCAGTTACAGTTTTGCCTACGAGCAGTACTTC.

The J gene is TRBJ1-2, the V gene TRBV29-1; 7 nucleotides line up with TRBD1. The V and J ends lost 5 bases and 8 bases, in that order; junction bases with no gene match: 8. The CDR3 has 12 residues. Germline V gives CDR1 SQVTM, CDR2 ANQGSEA. The CDR3 DNA sequence: TGCAGCGTTCCCGACAGGGCGGGAGGCTACACCTTC. Its translation is CSVPDRAGGYTF.

V gene TRBV7-8 combines with J gene TRBJ1-3; TRBD1 aligns across 7 bases. V lost 5 bases to trimming and J lost 8 bases; unmatched junction nucleotides: 9. Per the germline V gene, CDR1 is SGHVS and CDR2 is FQNEAQ. The CDR3 sequence is 14 residues long. CDR3 in DNA: TGTGCCAGCAGCCTCACACAGGGGTGGGACACCATATATTTT. Protein product: CASSLTQGWDTIYF.

The chain uses TRBV27 and TRBJ1-6, with D uncertain. Trimming left V 3 bases short and J 5 bases short, with 11 bases between. Germline lookup yields CDR1 MNHEY and CDR2 SMNVEV (reference sequence). The CDR3 consists of 15 residues. The CDR3 region is CASSLGGMNNSPLHF. The CDR3 DNA sequence: TGTGCCAGCAGTTTGGGCGGGATGAATAATTCACCCCTCCACTTT.

The V call is TRBV28, the J call TRBJ2-5; D is ambiguous. Germline-derived CDR1 and CDR2 are MDHEN and SYDVKM. The CDR3 is 16 amino acids. The germline V and J ends were trimmed by 4 bases and 0 bases, with 15 bases remaining between them. CDR3 protein: CASSSFAGRYQETQYF. CDR3 bases: TGTGCCAGCAGTTCCTTTGCAGGCCGGTACCAAGAGACCCAGTACTTC.

This clone was counted a few times. J is TRBJ2-2 and V is TRBV7-2, with D possibly TRBD2 on 6 matching bases. This CDR3 has 14 residues. The V and J ends lost 5 bases and 5 bases respectively, with 12 bases between them. The germline V gene has CDR1 SGHTA and CDR2 FQGNSA. This chain's CDR3 is CASSPTSRTGELFF. The CDR3 bases are TGTGCCAGCAGCCCCACTAGCAGAACCGGGGAGCTGTTTTTT. The full variable domain, with the rest looked up from reference TRBV7-2 and TRBJ2-2, is GAGVSQSPSNKVTEKGKDVELRCDPISGHTALYWYRQSLGQGLEFLIYFQGNSAPDKSGLPSDRFSAERTGGSVSTLTIQRTQQEDSAVYLCASSPTSRTGELFFGEGSRLTVL.

The chain uses TRBV3-1 (or the pseudogene TRBV3-2) and TRBJ2-1; TRBD2 matches at 13 bases. The V and J ends lost 4 bases and 8 bases, in that order; junction bases with no gene match: 14. The germline CDR1 and CDR2 sequences are LGHDT and YNNKEL (reference sequence). This CDR3 has 18 amino acids. CDR3 sequence reads: CASSPSPLLAGGGDEQFF. CDR3 DNA: TGTGCCAGCAGCCCCTCACCCCTACTAGCGGGGGGGGGAGATGAGCAGTTCTTC.

This chain uses TRBV18 with TRBJ2-7; D remains ambiguous. CDR1 is KGHSH, CDR2 LQKENI, per germline. The CDR3 contains 14 residues. V was trimmed by 0 bases and J by 4 bases, leaving 10 bases between them. The DNA of the CDR3 is TGTGCCAGCTCACCACCGTCACAAGTATACGAGCAGTACTTC. The encoded protein is CASSPPSQVYEQYF.

This rearrangement joins TRBV5-3 to TRBJ1-5, with D uncertain. TRBV5-3 is flagged as an ORF with uncertain function. The germline V and J ends were trimmed by 3 bases and 6 bases, with 10 bases remaining between them. The CDR3 is 13 amino acids. CDR3 loop: CARSYRDGQPQHF. The CDR3 DNA reads TGTGCCAGAAGCTACAGAGACGGTCAGCCCCAGCATTTT.

The rearrangement joins TRBV14 to TRBJ2-7; 12 nucleotides agree with TRBD2. This CDR3 has 17 amino acids. Germline V gene data show CDR1 as SGHDN and CDR2 as FVKESK. With V trimmed by 0 bases and J by 4 bases, 7 bases remained unmatched. The chain's CDR3 is CASSQDSLAGGLYEQYF. The CDR3 bases are TGTGCCAGCAGCCAAGATTCACTAGCGGGGGGTCTTTACGAGCAGTACTTC.

The rearrangement uses TRBV6-5 and TRBJ2-2; D is possibly TRBD1 (6 bases). Germline values: CDR1 MNHEY, CDR2 SVGAGI. The CDR3 runs 14 residues. Trimming stripped 4 bases from V and 7 bases from J, with 13 bases between. CDR3 protein: CASSLGAGFGELFF. Here the CDR3 DNA reads TGTGCCAGCAGTTTGGGGGCAGGGTTCGGGGAGCTGTTTTTT.

This sequence joins TRBV5-1 and TRBJ2-7; the match to TRBD1 covers 7 bases. J was trimmed by 5 bases and V by 4 bases; bases with no gene match: 6. This CDR3 comprises 13 residues. Germline CDR1 reads SGHRS; CDR2 reads YFSETQ. In nucleotides, the CDR3 is TGCGCCAGCAGCCCACAGGGGAGCCACGAGCAGTACTTC. Residues: CASSPQGSHEQYF.

The chain carries TRBV28 and TRBJ2-1; TRBD2 matches at 13 bases. Germline V lookup: CDR1 MDHEN, CDR2 SYDVKM. V shed 9 bases, J shed 7 bases, and the junction held 6 bases outside the gene matches. This CDR3 is 14 amino acids long. CDR3 in amino acids: CASTRTSGGNEQFF. DNA of the CDR3: TGTGCCAGTACCAGGACTAGCGGGGGTAATGAGCAGTTCTTC.

CDR3 residues: CASTGLAGGPPETQYF. In nucleotides, the CDR3 is TGTGCCAGCACCGGACTAGCGGGGGGGCCCCCGGAGACCCAGTACTTC. The J gene is TRBJ2-5, the V gene TRBV11-2; 15 bases are shared with TRBD2. The CDR3 loop spans 16 amino acids. Per germline, CDR1 SGHAT and CDR2 FQNNGV. J lost 5 bases, V lost 7 bases, and 8 bases had no gene match.